This T cell receptor (beta chain) was captured by sequencing in a study of shared clonotypes between healthy human individuals. The CDR3 runs to 14 residues. Per the germline V gene, CDR1 is SGHDN and CDR2 is FVKESK. V was pared by 1 base and J by 1 base, with 7 bases between. TCRdb's copy holds only in-frame clones and misses some; the assay was immunoSEQ multiplex PCR. The sample contains about 680,000 clones, 74% of which appear only once. V usage is TRBV14 and J usage is TRBJ1-1, with D unclear. This sequence originates from a woman under 40 in good health. The specimen sequenced was memory CD4+ T cells sorted from blood. Subset in this sample: CD45RA-negative fraction. CDR3 nucleotide sequence: TGTGCCAGCAGCCAAGTTAGGTCGAACACTGAAGCTTTCTTT. This encodes CASSQVRSNTEAFF.